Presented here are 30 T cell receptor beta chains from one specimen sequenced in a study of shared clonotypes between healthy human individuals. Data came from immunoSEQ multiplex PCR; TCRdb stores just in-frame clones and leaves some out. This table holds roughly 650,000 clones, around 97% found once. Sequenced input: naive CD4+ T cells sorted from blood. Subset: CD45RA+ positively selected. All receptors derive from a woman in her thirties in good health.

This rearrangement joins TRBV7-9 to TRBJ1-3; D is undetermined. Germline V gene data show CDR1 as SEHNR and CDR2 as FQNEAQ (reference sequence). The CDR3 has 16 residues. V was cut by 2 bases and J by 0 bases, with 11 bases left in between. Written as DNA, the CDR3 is TGTGCCAGCAGCTTACCGGCCAGGAGCTCTGGAAACACCATATATTTT. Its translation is CASSLPARSSGNTIYF.

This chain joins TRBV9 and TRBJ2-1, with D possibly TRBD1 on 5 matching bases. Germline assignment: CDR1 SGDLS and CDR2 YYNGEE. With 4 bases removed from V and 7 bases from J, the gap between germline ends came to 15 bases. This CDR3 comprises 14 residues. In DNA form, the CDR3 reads TGTGCCAGCAGCCCTACCCTCCAGGGAAATGAGCAGTTCTTC. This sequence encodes CASSPTLQGNEQFF.

CDR3 protein: CASTRLGTYSGNTIYF. CDR3 DNA: TGTGCCAGCACTCGACTGGGGACCTACTCTGGAAACACCATATATTTT. V usage is TRBV7-9 and J usage is TRBJ1-3, with a weak D call TRBD1 (5 bases). There are 16 residues in the CDR3. Looked up from germline, CDR1 is SEHNR and CDR2 is FQNEAQ (reference sequence). V was trimmed by 7 bases and J by 0 bases, leaving 16 bases between them.

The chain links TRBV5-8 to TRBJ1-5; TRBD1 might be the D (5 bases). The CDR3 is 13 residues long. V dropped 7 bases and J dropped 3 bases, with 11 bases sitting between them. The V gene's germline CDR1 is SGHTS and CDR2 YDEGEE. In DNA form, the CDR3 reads TGTGCCAGCGGGGACGGCCTCAATCAGCCCCAGCATTTT. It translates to CASGDGLNQPQHF.

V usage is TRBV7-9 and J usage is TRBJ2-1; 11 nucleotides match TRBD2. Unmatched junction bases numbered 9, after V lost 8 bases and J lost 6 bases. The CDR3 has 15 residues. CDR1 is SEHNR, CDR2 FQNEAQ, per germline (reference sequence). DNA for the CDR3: TGTGCCAGCCGTCAACCGGGACTAGCGGTCAATGAGCAGTTCTTC. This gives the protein CASRQPGLAVNEQFF.

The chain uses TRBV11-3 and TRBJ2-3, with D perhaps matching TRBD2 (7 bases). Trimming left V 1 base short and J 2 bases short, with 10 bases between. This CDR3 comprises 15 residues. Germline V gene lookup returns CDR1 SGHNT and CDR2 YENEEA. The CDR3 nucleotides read TGTGCCAGCAGCTTAGGTGGGGGGGCCACAGATACGCAGTATTTT. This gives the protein CASSLGGGATDTQYF.

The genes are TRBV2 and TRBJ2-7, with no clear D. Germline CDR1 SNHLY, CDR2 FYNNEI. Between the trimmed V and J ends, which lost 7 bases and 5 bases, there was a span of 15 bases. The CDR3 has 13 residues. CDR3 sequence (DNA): TGTGCCAGCACCTGGCCCCAAATGCACGAGCAGTACTTC. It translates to CASTWPQMHEQYF.

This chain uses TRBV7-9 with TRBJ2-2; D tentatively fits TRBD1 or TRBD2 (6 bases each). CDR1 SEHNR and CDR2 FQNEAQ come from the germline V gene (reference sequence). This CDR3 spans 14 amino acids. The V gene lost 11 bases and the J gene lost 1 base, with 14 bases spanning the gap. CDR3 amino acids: CASRGDMNTGELFF. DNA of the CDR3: TGTGCCTCCCGCGGGGACATGAACACCGGGGAGCTGTTTTTT.

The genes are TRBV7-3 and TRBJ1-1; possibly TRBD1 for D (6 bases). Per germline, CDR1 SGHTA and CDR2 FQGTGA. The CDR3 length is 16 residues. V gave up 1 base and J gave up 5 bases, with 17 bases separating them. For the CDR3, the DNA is TGTGCCAGCAGCTTAAGTGGGACACAGGAGGGGACTGAAGCTTTCTTT. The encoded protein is CASSLSGTQEGTEAFF.

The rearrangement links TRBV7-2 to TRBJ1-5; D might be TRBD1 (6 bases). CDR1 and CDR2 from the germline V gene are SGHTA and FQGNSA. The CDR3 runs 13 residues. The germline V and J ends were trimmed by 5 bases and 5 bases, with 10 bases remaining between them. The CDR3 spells CASSRTEHQPQHF. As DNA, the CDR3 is TGTGCCAGCAGCCGGACAGAACATCAGCCCCAGCATTTT.

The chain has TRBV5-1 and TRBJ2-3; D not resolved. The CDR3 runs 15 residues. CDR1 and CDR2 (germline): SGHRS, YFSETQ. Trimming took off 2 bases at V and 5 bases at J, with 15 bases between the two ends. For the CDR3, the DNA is TGCGCCAGCAGCTTCTTTACCTCCTCAGGAGATACGCAGTATTTT. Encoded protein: CASSFFTSSGDTQYF. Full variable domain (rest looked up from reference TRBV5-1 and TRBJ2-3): KAGVTQTPRYLIKTRGQQVTLSCSPISGHRSVSWYQQTPGQGLQFLFEYFSETQRNKGNFPGRFSGRQFSNSRSEMNVSTLELGDSALYLCASSFFTSSGDTQYFGPGTRLTVL.

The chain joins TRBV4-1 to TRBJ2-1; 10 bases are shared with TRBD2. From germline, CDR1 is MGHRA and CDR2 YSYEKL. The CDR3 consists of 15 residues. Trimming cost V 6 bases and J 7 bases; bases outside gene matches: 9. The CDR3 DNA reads TGCGCCAGCAGTCTGCTAGCGGGAGTAAGGAATGAGCAGTTCTTC. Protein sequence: CASSLLAGVRNEQFF.

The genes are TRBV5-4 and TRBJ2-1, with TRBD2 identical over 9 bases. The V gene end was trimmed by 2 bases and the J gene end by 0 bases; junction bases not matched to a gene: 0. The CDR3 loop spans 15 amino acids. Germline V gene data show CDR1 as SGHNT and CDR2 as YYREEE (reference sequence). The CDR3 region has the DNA TGTGCCAGCAGCTTTAGCGGGAGCTCCTACAATGAGCAGTTCTTC. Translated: CASSFSGSSYNEQFF.

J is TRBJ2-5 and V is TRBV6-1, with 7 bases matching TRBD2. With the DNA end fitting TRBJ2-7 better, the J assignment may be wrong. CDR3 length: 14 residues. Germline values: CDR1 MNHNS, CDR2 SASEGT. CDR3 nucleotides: TGTGCCAGCAGTATGCGGGGGACGTACTACGAGCAGTACTTC. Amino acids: CASSMRGTYYEQYF.

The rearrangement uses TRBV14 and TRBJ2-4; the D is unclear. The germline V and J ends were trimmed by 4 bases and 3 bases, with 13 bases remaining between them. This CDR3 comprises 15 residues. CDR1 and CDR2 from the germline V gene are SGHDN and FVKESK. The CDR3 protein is CASSRVGWGKNIQYF. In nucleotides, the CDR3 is TGTGCCAGCAGCCGCGTCGGCTGGGGCAAAAACATTCAGTACTTC.

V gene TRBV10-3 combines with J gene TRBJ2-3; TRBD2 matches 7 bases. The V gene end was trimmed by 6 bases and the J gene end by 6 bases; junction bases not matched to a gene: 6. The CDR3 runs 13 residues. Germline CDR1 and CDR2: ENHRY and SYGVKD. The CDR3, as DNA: TGTGCCATCAGACGGGAGGAGAGGGATACGCAGTATTTT. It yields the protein CAIRREERDTQYF.

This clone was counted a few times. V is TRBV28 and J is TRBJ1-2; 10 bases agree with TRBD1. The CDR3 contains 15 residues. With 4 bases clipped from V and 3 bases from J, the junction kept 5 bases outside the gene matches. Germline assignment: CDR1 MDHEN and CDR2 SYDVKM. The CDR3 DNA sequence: TGTGCCAGCAGTTCCGGACAGGGGGTGTACTATGGCTACACCTTC. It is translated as CASSSGQGVYYGYTF.

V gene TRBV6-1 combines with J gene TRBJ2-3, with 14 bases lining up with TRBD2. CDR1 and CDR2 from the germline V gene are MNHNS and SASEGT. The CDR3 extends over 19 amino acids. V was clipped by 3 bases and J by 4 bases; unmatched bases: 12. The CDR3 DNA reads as TGTGCCAGCAGTGATAGGAGTCCCGGGACTAGCGGGAGTTCAGATACGCAGTATTTT. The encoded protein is CASSDRSPGTSGSSDTQYF.

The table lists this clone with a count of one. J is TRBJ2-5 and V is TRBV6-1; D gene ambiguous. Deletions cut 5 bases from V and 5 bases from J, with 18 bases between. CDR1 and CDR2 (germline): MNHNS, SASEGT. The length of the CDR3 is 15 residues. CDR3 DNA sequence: TGTGCCAGCAGTCCCCGTACGGATTTCTCGGAGACCCAGTACTTC. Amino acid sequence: CASSPRTDFSETQYF.

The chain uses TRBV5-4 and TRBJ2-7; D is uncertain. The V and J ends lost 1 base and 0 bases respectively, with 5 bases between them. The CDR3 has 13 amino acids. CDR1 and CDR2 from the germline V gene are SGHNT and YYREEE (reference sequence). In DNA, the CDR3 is TGTGCCAGCAGCTTGATGAGCTCCTACGAGCAGTACTTC. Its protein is CASSLMSSYEQYF.

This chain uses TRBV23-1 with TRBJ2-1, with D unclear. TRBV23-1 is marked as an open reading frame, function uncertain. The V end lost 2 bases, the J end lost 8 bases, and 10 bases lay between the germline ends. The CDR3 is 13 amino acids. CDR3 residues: CASSQDGPDEQFF. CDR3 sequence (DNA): TGCGCCAGCAGTCAAGACGGGCCCGATGAGCAGTTCTTC.

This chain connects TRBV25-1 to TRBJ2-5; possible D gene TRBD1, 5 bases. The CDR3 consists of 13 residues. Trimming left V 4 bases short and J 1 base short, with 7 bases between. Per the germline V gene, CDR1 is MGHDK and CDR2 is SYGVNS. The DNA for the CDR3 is TGTGCCAGCAGTGGGACACCCCAAGAGACCCAGTACTTC. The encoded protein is CASSGTPQETQYF. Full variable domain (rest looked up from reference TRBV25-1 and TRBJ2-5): EADIYQTPRYLVIGTGKKITLECSQTMGHDKMYWYQQDPGMELHLIHYSYGVNSTEKGDLSSESTVSRIRTEHFPLTLESARPSHTSQYLCASSGTPQETQYFGPGTRLLVL.

The CDR3 sequence is CASSSRMGREDTDTQYF. The DNA for the CDR3 is TGTGCCAGCAGTTCCCGAATGGGGCGGGAGGACACAGATACGCAGTATTTT. The chain recombines TRBV28 with TRBJ2-3; 8 positions match TRBD2. Germline V gene sequence: CDR1 MDHEN, CDR2 SYDVKM. Germline trimming cut 4 bases from V and 2 bases from J; bases unmatched to any gene: 11. CDR3 length equals 17 residues.

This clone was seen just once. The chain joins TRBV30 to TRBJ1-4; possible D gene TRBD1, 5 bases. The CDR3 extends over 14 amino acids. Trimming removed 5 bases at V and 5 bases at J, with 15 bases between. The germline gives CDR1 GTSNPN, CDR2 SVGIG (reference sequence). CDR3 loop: CAWAPGTTNEKLFF. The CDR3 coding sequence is TGTGCCTGGGCCCCCGGGACCACGAATGAAAAACTGTTTTTT.

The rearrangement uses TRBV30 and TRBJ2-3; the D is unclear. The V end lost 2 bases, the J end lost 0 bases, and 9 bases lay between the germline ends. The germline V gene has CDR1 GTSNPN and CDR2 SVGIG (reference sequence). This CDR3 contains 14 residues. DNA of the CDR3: TGTGCCTGGAGTATGACTGGGAGCACAGATACGCAGTATTTT. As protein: CAWSMTGSTDTQYF.

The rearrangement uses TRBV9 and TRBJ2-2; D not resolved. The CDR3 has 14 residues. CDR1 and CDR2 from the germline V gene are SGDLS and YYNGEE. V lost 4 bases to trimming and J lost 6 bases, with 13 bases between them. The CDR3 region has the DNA TGTGCCAGCAGCACCTCGACCCATTCCGGGGAGCTGTTTTTT. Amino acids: CASSTSTHSGELFF.

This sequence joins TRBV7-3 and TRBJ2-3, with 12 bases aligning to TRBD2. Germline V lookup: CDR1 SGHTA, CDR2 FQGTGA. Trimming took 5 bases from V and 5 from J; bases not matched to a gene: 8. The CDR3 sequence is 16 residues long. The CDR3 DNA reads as TGTGCCAGCAGCAGAAGACTAGCGGGAGCGAGAGATACGCAGTATTTT. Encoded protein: CASSRRLAGARDTQYF.

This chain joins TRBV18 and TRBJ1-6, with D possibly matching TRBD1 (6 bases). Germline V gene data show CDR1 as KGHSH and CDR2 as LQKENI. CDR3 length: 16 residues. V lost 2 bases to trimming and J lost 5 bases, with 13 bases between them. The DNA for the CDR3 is TGTGCCAGCTCACCAACGACAGGAGCTAATAATTCACCCCTCCACTTT. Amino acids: CASSPTTGANNSPLHF.

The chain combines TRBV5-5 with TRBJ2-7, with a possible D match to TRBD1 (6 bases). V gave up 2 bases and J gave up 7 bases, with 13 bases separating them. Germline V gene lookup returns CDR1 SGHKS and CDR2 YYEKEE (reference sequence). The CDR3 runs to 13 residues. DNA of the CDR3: TGTGCCAGCAGCTTTCAACAGGGTTGGGAGCAGTACTTC. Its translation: CASSFQQGWEQYF.

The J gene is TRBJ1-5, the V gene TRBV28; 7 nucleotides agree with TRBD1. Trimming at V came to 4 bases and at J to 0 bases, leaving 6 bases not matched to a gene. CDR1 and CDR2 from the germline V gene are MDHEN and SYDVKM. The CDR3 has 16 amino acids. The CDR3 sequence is CASSYQGGSSNQPQHF. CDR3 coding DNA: TGTGCCAGCAGTTATCAGGGGGGGAGTAGCAATCAGCCCCAGCATTTT.